This TCR beta chain stems from a study of stem cell transplantation in POMP-related autoinflammatory disease. Per the germline V gene, CDR1 is MNHEY and CDR2 is SMNVEV (reference sequence). Trimming pared 8 bases from V and 3 bases from J, leaving 13 bases between. The CDR3 is made up of 13 amino acids. Repertoires were generated with immunoSEQ multiplex PCR, while TCRdb's copy carries only in-frame clones and drops some. The sample records under 850 clones, roughly 80% being singletons. The specimen was Tregs from PBMCs, collected after stem cell transplantation. This receptor was obtained from a human patient with POMP-related autoinflammation and immune dysregulation (PRAID). The graft donor may be the source of some T cells. The V and J genes are TRBV27 and TRBJ1-1; D perhaps matches TRBD1 (6 bases). As DNA, the CDR3 is TGTGCCAGCTCACAGGGTCGGGACACTGAAGCTTTCTTT. This gives the protein CASSQGRDTEAFF.